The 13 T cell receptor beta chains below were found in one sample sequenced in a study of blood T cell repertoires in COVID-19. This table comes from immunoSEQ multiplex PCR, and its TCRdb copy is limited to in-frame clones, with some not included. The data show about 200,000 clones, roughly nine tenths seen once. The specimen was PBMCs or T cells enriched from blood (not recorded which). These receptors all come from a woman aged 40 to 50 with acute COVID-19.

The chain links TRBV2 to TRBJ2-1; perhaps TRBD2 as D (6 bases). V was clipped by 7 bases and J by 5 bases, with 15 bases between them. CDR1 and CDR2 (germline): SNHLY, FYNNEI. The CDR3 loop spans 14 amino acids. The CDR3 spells CASKRQGLNNEQFF. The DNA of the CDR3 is TGTGCCAGCAAGAGACAAGGACTAAACAATGAGCAGTTCTTC.

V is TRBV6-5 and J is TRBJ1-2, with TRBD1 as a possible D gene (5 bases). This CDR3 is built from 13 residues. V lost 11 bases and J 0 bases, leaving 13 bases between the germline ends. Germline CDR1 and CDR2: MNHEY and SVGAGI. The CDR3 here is CASKDISNYGYTF. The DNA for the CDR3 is TGTGCCTCCAAGGACATTTCTAACTATGGCTACACCTTC.

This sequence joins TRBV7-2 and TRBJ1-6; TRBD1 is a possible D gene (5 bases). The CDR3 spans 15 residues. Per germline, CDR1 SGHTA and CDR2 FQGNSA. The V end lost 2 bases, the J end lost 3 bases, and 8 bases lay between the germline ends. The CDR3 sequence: CASSLSGLYNSPLHF. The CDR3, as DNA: TGTGCCAGCAGCTTATCAGGGCTCTATAATTCACCCCTCCACTTT. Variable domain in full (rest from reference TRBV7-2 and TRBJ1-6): GAGVSQSPSNKVTEKGKDVELRCDPISGHTALYWYRQSLGQGLEFLIYFQGNSAPDKSGLPSDRFSAERTGGSVSTLTIQRTQQEDSAVYLCASSLSGLYNSPLHFGNGTRLTVT.

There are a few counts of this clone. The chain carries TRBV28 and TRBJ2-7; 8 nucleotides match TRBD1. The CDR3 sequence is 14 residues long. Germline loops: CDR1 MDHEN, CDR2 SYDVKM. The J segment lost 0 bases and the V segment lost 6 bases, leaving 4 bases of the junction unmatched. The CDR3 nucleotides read TGTGCCAGCAGGGACAGGGTATCCTCCTACGAGCAGTACTTC. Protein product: CASRDRVSSYEQYF.

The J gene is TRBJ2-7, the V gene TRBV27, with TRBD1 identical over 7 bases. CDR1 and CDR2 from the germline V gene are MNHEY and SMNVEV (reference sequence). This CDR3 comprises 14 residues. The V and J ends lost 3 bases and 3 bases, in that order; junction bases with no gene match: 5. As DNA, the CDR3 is TGTGCCAGCAGTTTGTGGCAGGGGGACTACGAGCAGTACTTC. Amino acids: CASSLWQGDYEQYF.

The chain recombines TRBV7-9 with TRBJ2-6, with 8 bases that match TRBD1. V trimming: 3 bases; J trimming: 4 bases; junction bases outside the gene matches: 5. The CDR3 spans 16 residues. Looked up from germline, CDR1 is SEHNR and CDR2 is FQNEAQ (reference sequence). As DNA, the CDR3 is TGTGCCAGCAGCTTGGTCCAGGGGGCGGGGGCCAACGTCCTGACTTTC. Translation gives CASSLVQGAGANVLTF.

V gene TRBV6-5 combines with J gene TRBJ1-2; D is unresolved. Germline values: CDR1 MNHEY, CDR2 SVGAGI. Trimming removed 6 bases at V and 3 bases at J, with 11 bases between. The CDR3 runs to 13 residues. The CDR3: CASRATEYYGYTF. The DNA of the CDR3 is TGTGCCAGCAGGGCGACGGAGTACTATGGCTACACCTTC.

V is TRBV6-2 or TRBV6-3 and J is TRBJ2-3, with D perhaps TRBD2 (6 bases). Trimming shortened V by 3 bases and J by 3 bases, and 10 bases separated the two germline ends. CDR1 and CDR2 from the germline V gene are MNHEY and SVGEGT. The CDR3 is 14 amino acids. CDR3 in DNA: TGTGCCAGCAGTTATACTAGCAGTACAGATACGCAGTATTTT. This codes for CASSYTSSTDTQYF.

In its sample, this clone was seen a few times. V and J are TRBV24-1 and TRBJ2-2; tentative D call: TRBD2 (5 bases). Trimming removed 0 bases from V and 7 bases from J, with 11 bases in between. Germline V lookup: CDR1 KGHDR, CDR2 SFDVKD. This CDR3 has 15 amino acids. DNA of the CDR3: TGTGCCACCAGTGATTTGGGAGGTGGAGGCGGGGAGCTGTTTTTT. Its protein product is CATSDLGGGGGELFF.

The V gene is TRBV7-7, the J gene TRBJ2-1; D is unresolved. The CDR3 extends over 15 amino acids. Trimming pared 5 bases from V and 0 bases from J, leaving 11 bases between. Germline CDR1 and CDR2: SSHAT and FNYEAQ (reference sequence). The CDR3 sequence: CASSPLYNSYNEQFF. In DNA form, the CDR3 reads TGTGCCAGCAGCCCCCTTTATAACTCCTACAATGAGCAGTTCTTC. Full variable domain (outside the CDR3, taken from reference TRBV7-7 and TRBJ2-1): GAGVSQSPRYKVTKRGQDVTLRCDPISSHATLYWYQQALGQGPEFLTYFNYEAQPDKSGLPSDRFSAERPEGSISTLTIQRTEQRDSAMYRCASSPLYNSYNEQFFGPGTRLTVL.

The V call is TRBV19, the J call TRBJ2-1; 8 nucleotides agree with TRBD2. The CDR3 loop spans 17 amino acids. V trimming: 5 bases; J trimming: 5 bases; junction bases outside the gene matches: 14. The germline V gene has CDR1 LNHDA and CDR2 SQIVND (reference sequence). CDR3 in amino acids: CASSSPGLGYPNNEQFF. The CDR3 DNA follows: TGTGCCAGTAGTTCGCCGGGACTAGGATACCCCAACAATGAGCAGTTCTTC.

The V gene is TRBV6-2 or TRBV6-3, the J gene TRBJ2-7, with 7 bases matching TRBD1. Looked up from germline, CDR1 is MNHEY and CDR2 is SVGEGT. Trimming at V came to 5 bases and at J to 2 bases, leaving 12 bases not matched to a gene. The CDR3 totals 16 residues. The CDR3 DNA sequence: TGTGCCAGCAGTCCCATCCTCCGGGACAGCCCCTACGAGCAGTACTTC. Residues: CASSPILRDSPYEQYF.

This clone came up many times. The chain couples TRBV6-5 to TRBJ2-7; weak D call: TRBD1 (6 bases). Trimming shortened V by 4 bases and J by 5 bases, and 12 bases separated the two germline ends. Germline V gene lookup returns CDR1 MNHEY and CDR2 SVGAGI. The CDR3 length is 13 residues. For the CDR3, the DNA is TGTGCCAGCAGTTCCTTGACAGGAAACGAGCAGTACTTC. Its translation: CASSSLTGNEQYF.